The source of this T cell receptor beta chain is a study of shared clonotypes between healthy human individuals. Background on the study: CD4 naive and CD4 memory each took three plates per donor, while CD8 naive took two and CD8 memory one. General study findings and limits: In the sorted subsets, rarefaction showed sequencing was incomplete despite large depth. Memory subsets generally showed smaller estimated richness than naive subsets did.

Here immunoSEQ multiplex PCR was the method, and the copy in TCRdb shows in-frame clones only, minus some. Of about 380,000 clones in the sample, approximately 97% were seen once. Notes on this clone: Its cognate antigen is unknown.

Healthy adults negative for HIV, lacking recent acute infections or vaccinations, served as donors. The receptor's source is a man between 25 and 39 years old in good health. Sequenced input: memory CD8+ T cells sorted from blood. Subset given: CD45RO+ cells pooled with CCR7-negative TemRA cells.

The DNA of the CDR3 is TGTGCCAGCAGCCTCGGACTTTCCCTGGACAGGACCTACAATGAGCAGTTCTTC. Translation gives CASSLGLSLDRTYNEQFF. The rearrangement links TRBV7-9 to TRBJ2-1; 7 bases are shared with TRBD1. Germline CDR1 and CDR2: SEHNR and FQNEAQ (reference sequence). The V and J ends lost 5 bases and 2 bases, in that order; junction bases with no gene match: 15. There are 18 residues in the CDR3.